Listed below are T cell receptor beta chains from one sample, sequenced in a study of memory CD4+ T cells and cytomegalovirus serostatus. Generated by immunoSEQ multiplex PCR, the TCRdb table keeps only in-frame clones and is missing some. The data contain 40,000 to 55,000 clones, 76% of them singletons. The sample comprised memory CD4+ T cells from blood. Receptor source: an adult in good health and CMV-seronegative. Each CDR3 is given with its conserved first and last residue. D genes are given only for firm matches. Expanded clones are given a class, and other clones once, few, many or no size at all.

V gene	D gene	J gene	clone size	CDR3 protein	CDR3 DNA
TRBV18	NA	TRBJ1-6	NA	CASSLMSSVNSPLHF	TGTGCCAGCTCACTCATGTCATCGGTGAATTCACCCCTCCACTTT
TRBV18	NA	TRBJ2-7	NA	CASSTSKGYEQYF	TGTGCCAGCTCAACATCGAAAGGTTACGAGCAGTACTTC
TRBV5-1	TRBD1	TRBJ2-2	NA	CASSLVTGSTGELFF	TGCGCCAGCAGCTTGGTGACAGGGTCCACCGGGGAGCTGTTTTTT
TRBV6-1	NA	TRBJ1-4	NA	CASTTQGGNEKLFF	TGTGCCAGCACCACTCAGGGAGGTAATGAAAAACTGTTTTTT
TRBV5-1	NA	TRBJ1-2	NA	CASSLSGEGYGYTF	TGCGCCAGCAGCTTGTCAGGAGAAGGCTATGGCTACACCTTC
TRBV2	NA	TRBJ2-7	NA	CASSEIQGTYYEQYF	TGTGCCAGCAGTGAAATCCAAGGCACCTACTACGAGCAGTACTTC
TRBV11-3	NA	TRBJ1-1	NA	CASSSLAGAATEAFF	TGTGCCAGCAGCTCATTGGCCGGGGCGGCCACTGAAGCTTTCTTT
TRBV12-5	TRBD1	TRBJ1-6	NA	CASGSSEGANSPNSPLHF	TGTGCTAGTGGTTCCTCGGAGGGGGCGAACTCCCCAAATTCACCCCTCCACTTT
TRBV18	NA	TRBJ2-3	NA	CASSPMTVRSTDTQYF	TGTGCCAGCTCACCTATGACGGTGAGGAGCACAGATACGCAGTATTTT
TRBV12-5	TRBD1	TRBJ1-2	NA	CASGLVQGVEYGYTF	TGTGCTAGTGGTTTGGTACAGGGGGTAGAGTATGGCTACACCTTC
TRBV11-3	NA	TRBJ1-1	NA	CASSFTGLAEAFF	TGTGCCAGCAGCTTTACAGGGTTAGCTGAAGCTTTCTTT
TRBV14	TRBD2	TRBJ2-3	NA	CASSQGGGRLAVSSTDTQYF	TGTGCCAGCAGCCAAGGCGGCGGGAGACTAGCGGTCTCTAGCACAGATACGCAGTATTTT
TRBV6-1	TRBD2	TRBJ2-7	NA	CASKERDLRYEQYF	TGTGCCAGCAAGGAGCGGGACTTGAGATACGAGCAGTACTTC
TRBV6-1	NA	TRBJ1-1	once	CASSQEVATSEAFF	TGTGCCAGCAGTCAAGAGGTTGCTACCAGTGAAGCTTTCTTT
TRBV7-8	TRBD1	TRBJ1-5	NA	CASRLGRGRSNQPQHF	TGTGCCAGCAGATTGGGCAGGGGGCGAAGCAATCAGCCCCAGCATTTT
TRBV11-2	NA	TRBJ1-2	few	CASSHTPTTGYTF	TGTGCCAGCAGCCACACTCCTACGACTGGCTACACCTTC
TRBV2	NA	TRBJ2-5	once	CASSGVGTQYF	TGTGCCAGCAGTGGTGTTGGGACCCAGTACTTC
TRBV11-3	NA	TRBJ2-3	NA	CASSLGGLREDTQYF	TGTGCCAGCAGCTTAGGGGGGCTGAGGGAAGATACGCAGTATTTT
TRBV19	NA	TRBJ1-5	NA	CASSIGVWGEGQPQHF	TGTGCCAGTAGTATTGGGGTTTGGGGGGAAGGGCAGCCCCAGCATTTT
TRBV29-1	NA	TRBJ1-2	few	CSVVRDYGYTF	TGCAGCGTTGTGCGGGACTATGGCTACACCTTC
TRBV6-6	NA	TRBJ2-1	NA	CASSSEVGSYNEQFF	TGTGCCAGCAGTTCTGAGGTTGGGTCCTACAATGAGCAGTTCTTC
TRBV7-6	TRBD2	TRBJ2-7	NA	CASSLAGGITGSGEQYF	TGTGCCAGCAGCCTAGCGGGGGGCATAACCGGGAGTGGGGAGCAGTACTTC
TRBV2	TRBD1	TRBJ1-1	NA	CASLTGGAADTEAFF	TGTGCCAGTTTGACAGGGGGCGCGGCGGACACTGAAGCTTTCTTT
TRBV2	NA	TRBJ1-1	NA	CASISEFSNTEAFF	TGTGCCAGCATATCAGAGTTTTCGAACACTGAAGCTTTCTTT
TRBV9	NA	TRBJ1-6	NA	CASSVAGGHSPLHF	TGTGCCAGCAGCGTGGCAGGTGGGCATTCACCCCTCCACTTT
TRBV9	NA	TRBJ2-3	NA	CASSVGVNTDTQYF	TGTGCCAGCAGCGTAGGGGTAAACACAGATACGCAGTATTTT
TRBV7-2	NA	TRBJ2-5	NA	CASSSTGGRAQETQYF	TGTGCCAGCAGCTCCACAGGCGGTAGGGCACAAGAGACCCAGTACTTC
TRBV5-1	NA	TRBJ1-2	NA	CASSLEAGARGYGYTF	TGCGCCAGCAGCTTGGAAGCGGGGGCAAGGGGCTATGGCTACACCTTC
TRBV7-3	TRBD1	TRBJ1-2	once	CASSSTGASYGYTF	TGTGCCAGCAGCTCAACAGGGGCGAGCTATGGCTACACCTTC
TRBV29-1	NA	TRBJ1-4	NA	CSVGMQDEKLFF	TGCAGCGTTGGTATGCAAGATGAAAAACTGTTTTTT
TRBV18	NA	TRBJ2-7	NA	CASSLMTAVGYGEQYF	TGTGCCAGCTCACTCATGACCGCGGTGGGGTATGGCGAGCAGTACTTC
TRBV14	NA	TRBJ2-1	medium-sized	CASSPNRGNEQFF	TGTGCCAGCAGCCCCAATAGGGGGAATGAGCAGTTCTTC
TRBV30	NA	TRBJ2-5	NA	CAWSRASQETQYF	TGTGCCTGGAGTCGGGCCTCACAAGAGACCCAGTACTTC